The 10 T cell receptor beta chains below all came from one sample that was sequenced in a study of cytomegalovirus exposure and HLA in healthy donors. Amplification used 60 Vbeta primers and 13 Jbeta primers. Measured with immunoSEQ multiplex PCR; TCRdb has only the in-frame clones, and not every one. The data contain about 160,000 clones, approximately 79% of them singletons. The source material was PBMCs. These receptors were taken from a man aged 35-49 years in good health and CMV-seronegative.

The CDR3 loop reads CASSGDSYEQYF. The CDR3 DNA reads as TGTGCCAGCAGTGGAGACTCCTACGAGCAGTACTTC. The genes are TRBV27 and TRBJ2-7; no clear D. This CDR3 comprises 12 residues. Germline V gene data show CDR1 as MNHEY and CDR2 as SMNVEV (reference sequence). V was trimmed by 5 bases and J by 0 bases, leaving 5 bases between them.

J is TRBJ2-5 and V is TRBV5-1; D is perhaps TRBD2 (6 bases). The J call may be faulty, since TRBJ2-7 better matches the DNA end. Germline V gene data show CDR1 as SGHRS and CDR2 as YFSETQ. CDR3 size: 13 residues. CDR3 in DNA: TGCGCCAGCAGCCCGGCGGGGTCTTACGAGCAGTACTTC. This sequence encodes CASSPAGSYEQYF.

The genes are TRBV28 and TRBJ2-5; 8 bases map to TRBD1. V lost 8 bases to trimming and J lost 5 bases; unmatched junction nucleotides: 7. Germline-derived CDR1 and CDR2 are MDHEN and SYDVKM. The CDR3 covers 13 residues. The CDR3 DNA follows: TGTGCCAGCGGACAGGGAGATCAGGAGACCCAGTACTTC. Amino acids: CASGQGDQETQYF.

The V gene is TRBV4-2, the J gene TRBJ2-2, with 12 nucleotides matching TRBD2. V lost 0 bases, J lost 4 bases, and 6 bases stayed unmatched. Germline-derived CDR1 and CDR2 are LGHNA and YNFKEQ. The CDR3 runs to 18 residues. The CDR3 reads CASSQDLLAGGVTGELFF. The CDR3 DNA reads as TGTGCCAGCAGCCAAGATCTCCTAGCGGGGGGGGTCACCGGGGAGCTGTTTTTT.

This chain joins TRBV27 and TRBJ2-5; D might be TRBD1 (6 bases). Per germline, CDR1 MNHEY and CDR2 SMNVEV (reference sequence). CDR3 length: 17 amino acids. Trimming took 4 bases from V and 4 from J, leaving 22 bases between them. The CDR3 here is CASSSLPRTDQLETQYF. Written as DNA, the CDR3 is TGTGCCAGCAGTTCCCTGCCTCGGACAGACCAACTAGAGACCCAGTACTTC.

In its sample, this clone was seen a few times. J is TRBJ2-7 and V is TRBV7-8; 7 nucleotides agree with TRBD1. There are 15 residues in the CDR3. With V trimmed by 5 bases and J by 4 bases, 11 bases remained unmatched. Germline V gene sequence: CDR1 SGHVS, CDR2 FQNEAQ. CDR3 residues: CASSRMPGQTYEQYF. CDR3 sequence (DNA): TGTGCCAGCAGCCGAATGCCGGGACAGACTTACGAGCAGTACTTC.

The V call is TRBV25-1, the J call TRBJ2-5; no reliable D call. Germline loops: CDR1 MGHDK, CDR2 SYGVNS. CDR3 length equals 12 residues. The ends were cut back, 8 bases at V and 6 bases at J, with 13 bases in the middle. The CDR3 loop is CASGFLGKTQYF. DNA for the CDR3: TGTGCCAGCGGTTTTCTAGGAAAGACCCAGTACTTC.

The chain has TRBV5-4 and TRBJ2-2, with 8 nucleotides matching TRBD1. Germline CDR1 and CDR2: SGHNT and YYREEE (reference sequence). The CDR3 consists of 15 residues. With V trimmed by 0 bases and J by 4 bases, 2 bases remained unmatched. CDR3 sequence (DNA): TGTGCCAGCAGCTTGGGGGACAGGTTCACCGGGGAGCTGTTTTTT. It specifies CASSLGDRFTGELFF.

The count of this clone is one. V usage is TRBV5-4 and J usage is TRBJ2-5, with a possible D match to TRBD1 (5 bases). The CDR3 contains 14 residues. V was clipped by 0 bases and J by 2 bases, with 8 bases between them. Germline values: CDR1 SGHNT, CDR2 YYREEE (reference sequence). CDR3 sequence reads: CASSLVGLQETQYF. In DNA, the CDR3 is TGTGCCAGCAGCTTGGTGGGGCTGCAAGAGACCCAGTACTTC. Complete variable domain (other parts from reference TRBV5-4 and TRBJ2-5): ETGVTQSPTHLIKTRGQQVTLRCSSQSGHNTVSWYQQALGQGPQFIFQYYREEENGRGNFPPRFSGLQFPNYSSELNVNALELDDSALYLCASSLVGLQETQYFGPGTRLLVL.

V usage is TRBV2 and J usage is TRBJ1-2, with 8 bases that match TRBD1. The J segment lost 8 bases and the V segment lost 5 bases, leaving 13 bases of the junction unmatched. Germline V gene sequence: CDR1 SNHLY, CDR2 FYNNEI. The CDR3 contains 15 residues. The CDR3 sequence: CASSTVGQGRMGYTF. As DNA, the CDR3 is TGTGCCAGCAGTACCGTCGGACAGGGAAGAATGGGCTACACCTTC.